This TCR beta chain was captured by sequencing in a study of T cell repertoires in cytomegalovirus infection (dated by TCRdb to between 2018 and 2021). Background for the entire study: The peptide stimulations were aimed at well-studied HLA-B-restricted epitopes as well as recently identified HLA-C-restricted CMV epitopes, whose presentation resists viral immunomodulation. Because public TCR beta signatures pointed to carriage of CMV infection together with the matching HLA type, the HLA type of each donor mattered for the analysis. What the study reported, not specific to this receptor: In both this cohort and an independent cohort of approximately 350 donors, the cumulative frequency of public TCR beta family members distinguished carriers of CMV infection plus the relevant HLA type. The ex vivo response was dominated by HLA-C-restricted CMV-specific TCR beta clonotypes, which also provided the single most frequent clonotype in two of eight donors.

The treatment or condition label, read with the paper, signifies: in vitro stimulation with specific CMV peptide epitopes to enrich CMV-specific T cells. These reads were obtained on an Illumina HiSeq 1500. TCRdb trimmed public reads at Q25 via fastp, called clones via MiXCR and kept in-frame beta chains. Rows with one shared CDR3 protein collapse into an entry with the most common genes and DNA. The sample has about 570,000 distinct CDR3 sequences on record, just under 40% of them singletons. The ten largest clonotypes hold roughly 50% of the sample. Counted from cysteine to phenylalanine, this CDR3 has 16 amino acids. Only the CDR3 part of the read is kept: 48 bases, read in frame from the first base. Trimming takes 5 bases from V and 3 bases from J, and the germline ends sit 18 bases apart. According to the germline V gene, CDR1 reads SNHLY and CDR2 reads FYNNEI. In the case of this clonotype: Which antigen it targets is not known. No quality values exist for individual bases; no much larger clone is one base distant.

The V gene is TRBV2 and the J gene is TRBJ2-3; a tentative D match to TRBD2 spans 6 bases. This receptor was taken from a human donor in good health (CMV status not recorded). Some clones in this sample may be carry-over from other donors' samples. This sample comprised cultured PBMCs, obtained from culture after CMV antigen stimulation. The sequenced DNA: TGTGCCAGCAGTCCGATTACGGGGGAAACTACAGATACGCAGTATTTT. The translation is CASSPITGETTDTQYF.